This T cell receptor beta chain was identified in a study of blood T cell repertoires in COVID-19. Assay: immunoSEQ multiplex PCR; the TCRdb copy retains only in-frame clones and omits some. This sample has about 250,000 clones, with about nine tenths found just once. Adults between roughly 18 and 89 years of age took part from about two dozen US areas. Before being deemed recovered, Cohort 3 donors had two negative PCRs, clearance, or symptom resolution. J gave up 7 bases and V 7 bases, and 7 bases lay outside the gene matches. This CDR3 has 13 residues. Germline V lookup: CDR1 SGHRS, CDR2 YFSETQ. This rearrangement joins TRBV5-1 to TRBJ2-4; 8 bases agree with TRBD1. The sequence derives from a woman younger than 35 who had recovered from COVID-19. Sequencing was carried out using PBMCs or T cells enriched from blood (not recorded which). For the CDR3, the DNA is TGCGCCAGCCAGGGGGCAGAGGGGAACATTCAGTACTTC. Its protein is CASQGAEGNIQYF.